The sequence of this T cell receptor beta chain was determined in a study of cytomegalovirus exposure and HLA in healthy donors. J gave up 6 bases and V 5 bases, and 11 bases lay outside the gene matches. The germline V gene encodes CDR1 SGHAT and CDR2 FQNNGV. The CDR3 consists of 16 residues. This clone came up once. Assay used: immunoSEQ multiplex PCR; TCRdb lists only in-frame clones, some missing. This sample has 200,000 to 300,000 clones, with 90% found just once. This sequence originates from a woman aged 25 to 45 in good health and CMV-seronegative. The material sequenced was PBMCs. V usage is TRBV11-2 and J usage is TRBJ2-2, with 8 nucleotides matching TRBD1. The CDR3 DNA is TGTGCCAGCAGCAAAAACAGGGGGGAGTTGTCCGGGGAGCTGTTTTTT. This encodes CASSKNRGELSGELFF. The whole variable domain, filled in from reference TRBV11-2 and TRBJ2-2, reads EAGVAQSPRYKIIEKRQSVAFWCNPISGHATLYWYQQILGQGPKLLIQFQNNGVVDDSQLPKDRFSAERLKGVDSTLKIQPAKLEDSAVYLCASSKNRGELSGELFFGEGSRLTVL.